Below, 2 T cell receptor beta chains from the same sample are listed, as sequenced in a study of a mutant IDH1 vaccine in newly diagnosed glioma. Generated by immunoSEQ multiplex PCR, the TCRdb table keeps only in-frame clones and is missing some. The sample has approximately 60,000 clones, approximately 87% seen once. No cognate antigen is known for these TCRs. The sample's time point: week 23, last vaccination. The vaccine gave 300 ug of a 20-mer mutant IDH1 peptide subcutaneously per dose. Here the sequenced sample was PBMCs, taken from a glioma patient whose treatment included an IDH1 peptide vaccine. Receptors were obtained from a man aged 35 to 55 with glioma.

V usage is TRBV5-1 and J usage is TRBJ2-5; TRBD2 matches at 13 bases. The CDR3 runs to 16 residues. In germline, CDR1 is SGHRS, CDR2 YFSETQ. The junction had 5 bases not matched to a gene; V was cut back by 4 bases and J by 2 bases. The DNA for the CDR3 is TGCGCCAGCAGCGTCGGGACTAGCGGGGCACAAGAGACCCAGTACTTC. Translation gives CASSVGTSGAQETQYF.

The chain combines TRBV7-6 with TRBJ2-7; TRBD1 agrees at 8 bases. There are 15 residues in the CDR3. V dropped 2 bases and J dropped 9; count of bases not matched to a gene: 12. Germline values: CDR1 SGHVS, CDR2 FNYEAQ. The CDR3 bases are TGTGCCAGCAGCTTATCGACAGGGGCCCCCTCGTCGCAGTACTTC. Translated: CASSLSTGAPSSQYF.